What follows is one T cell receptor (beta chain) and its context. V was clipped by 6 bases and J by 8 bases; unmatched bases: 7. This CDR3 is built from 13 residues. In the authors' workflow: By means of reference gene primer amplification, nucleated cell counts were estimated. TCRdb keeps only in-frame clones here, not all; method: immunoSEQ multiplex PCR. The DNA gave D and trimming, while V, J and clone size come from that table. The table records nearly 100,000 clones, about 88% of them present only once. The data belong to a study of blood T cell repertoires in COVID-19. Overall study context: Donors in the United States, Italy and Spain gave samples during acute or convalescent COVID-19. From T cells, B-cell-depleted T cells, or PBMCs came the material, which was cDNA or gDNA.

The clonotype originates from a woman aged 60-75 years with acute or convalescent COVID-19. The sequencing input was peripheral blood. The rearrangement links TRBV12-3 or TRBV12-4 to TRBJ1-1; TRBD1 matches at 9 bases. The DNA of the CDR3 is TGTGCCAGCAGGATCCTAACAGGGGGCGAAGCTTTCTTT. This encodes CASRILTGGEAFF.